The rows below give T cell receptor beta chains drawn from one sample of a study of cytomegalovirus exposure and HLA in healthy donors. Profiling relied on immunoSEQ multiplex PCR, and the TCRdb table lists in-frame clones only, not all of them. In the table there are roughly 150,000 clones, approximately 88% of which are singletons. The sequencing sample was made of PBMCs. The receptors here all came from a boy aged 2 to 9 in good health and CMV-seronegative. The CDR3 runs from the conserved cysteine through the conserved F or W. D genes are given only for firm matches. Rows may omit the clone size; those that give it use once, few, many or a size class.

v_gene	abundance	d_gene	j_gene	CDR3nt	CDR3aa
TRBV28	.	.	TRBJ1-3	TGTGCCAGCAGACCTACAGGGATCTCTGGAAACACCATATATTTT	CASRPTGISGNTIYF
TRBV7-9	.	TRBD1	TRBJ1-2	TGTGCCAGCAGCGGCGAGGGACAGGGTGACTATGGCTACACCTTC	CASSGEGQGDYGYTF
TRBV19	.	TRBD1	TRBJ1-2	TGTGCCAGTAGTGTCAGGGACAGGGGAGGCGATGGCTACACCTTC	CASSVRDRGGDGYTF
TRBV19	.	.	TRBJ1-5	TGTGCCAGTAGTATAGCTCGCAATCAGCCCCAGCATTTT	CASSIARNQPQHF
TRBV6-5	.	TRBD1	TRBJ1-1	TGTGCCAGCAGGACAGGGGATCGTCCTTTCTTT	CASRTGDRPFF
TRBV7-2	.	TRBD1	TRBJ2-7	TGTGCCAGCAGCTTCAGACAGGGGGGGTACGAGCAGTACTTC	CASSFRQGGYEQYF
TRBV30	.	.	TRBJ1-6	TGTGCCTGGAGTAAGGGGTCAGATAATTCACCCCTCCACTTT	CAWSKGSDNSPLHF
TRBV19	.	TRBD2	TRBJ2-7	TGTGCCAGTAGTATAAAAAGGACTAGTCAGGGCTACGAGCAGTACTTC	CASSIKRTSQGYEQYF
TRBV7-4	once	.	TRBJ2-1	TGTGCCAGCAGCTTAGGACAGGTATACAATGAGCAGTTCTTC	CASSLGQVYNEQFF
TRBV20-1	.	.	TRBJ2-7	TGCAGTGCTAGGGCTAGCAGGGAGCAGTACTTC	CSARASREQYF